The next 17 T cell receptor beta chains were all read from a single sample in a study of OX40 agonist ivuxolimab in advanced cancers. Libraries were prepared by immunoSEQ multiplex PCR; TCRdb keeps only in-frame clonotypes and omits some of them. This table has about 49,000 clones, around 84% appearing once. The specimen was CD4+ or CD8+ T cells sorted from blood, collected in a trial of the OX40 agonist ivuxolimab. The source is an adult with an advanced solid tumor such as melanoma, head and neck, liver or kidney cancer.

The chain couples TRBV28 to TRBJ1-5; D uncertain. The CDR3 extends over 12 amino acids. CDR1 and CDR2 (germline): MDHEN, SYDVKM. Trimming took 5 bases from V and 6 from J, leaving 8 bases between them. CDR3 nucleotides: TGTGCCAGCAGTCCCTGGGTTCAGCCCCAGCATTTT. Amino acids: CASSPWVQPQHF.

The rearrangement uses TRBV5-8 and TRBJ1-2; 8 bases agree with TRBD1. Unmatched junction bases numbered 9, after V lost 4 bases and J lost 7 bases. CDR3 length: 14 residues. Germline CDR1 and CDR2: SGHTS and YDEGEE. The CDR3 sequence: CASSGVQGGFGYTF. The CDR3 DNA reads as TGTGCCAGCAGCGGGGTACAGGGGGGCTTTGGCTACACCTTC.

The rearrangement links TRBV5-4 to TRBJ2-6, with D possibly TRBD1 on 6 matching bases. The CDR3 contains 15 residues. Germline V gene sequence: CDR1 SGHNT, CDR2 YYREEE (reference sequence). Between the trimmed V and J ends, which lost 3 bases and 0 bases, there was a span of 7 bases. DNA for the CDR3: TGTGCCAGCAGCTACAGGGCCTCTGGGGCCAACGTCCTGACTTTC. Protein product: CASSYRASGANVLTF. Full variable domain (remainder filled in from reference TRBV5-4 and TRBJ2-6): ETGVTQSPTHLIKTRGQQVTLRCSSQSGHNTVSWYQQALGQGPQFIFQYYREEENGRGNFPPRFSGLQFPNYSSELNVNALELDDSALYLCASSYRASGANVLTFGAGSRLTVL.

In this sample, this clone turned up once. The chain employs TRBV15 and TRBJ1-6; 8 bases fit TRBD1. J gave up 7 bases and V 3 bases, and 2 bases lay outside the gene matches. Looked up from germline, CDR1 is LNHNV and CDR2 is YYDKDF (reference sequence). The CDR3 loop spans 14 amino acids. The CDR3 spells CATSSDRGNSPLHF. The DNA of the CDR3 is TGTGCCACCAGCAGCGACAGGGGAAATTCACCCCTCCACTTT.

V gene TRBV10-1 combines with J gene TRBJ2-2; D is perhaps TRBD1 or TRBD2 (5 bases each). V lost 3 bases and J lost 6, with 14 bases in between. The CDR3 is 15 residues long. In germline, CDR1 is WNHNN, CDR2 SYGVQD (reference sequence). The CDR3 coding sequence is TGCGCCAGCAGTGACGGGGCAGCCGGGGCCGGGGAGCTGTTTTTT. It yields the protein CASSDGAAGAGELFF.

The rearrangement uses TRBV14 and TRBJ1-6; D unclear. Germline CDR1 reads SGHDN; CDR2 reads FVKESK. The CDR3 covers 15 residues. The germline V and J ends were trimmed by 0 bases and 7 bases, with 10 bases remaining between them. The CDR3 region is CASSQEALKNSPLHF. DNA of the CDR3: TGTGCCAGCAGCCAAGAAGCTCTTAAAAATTCACCCCTCCACTTT.

The gene calls are TRBV25-1 and TRBJ1-1; TRBD1 is a possible D gene (5 bases). The V gene lost 0 bases and the J gene lost 1 base, with 9 bases spanning the gap. Germline V gives CDR1 MGHDK, CDR2 SYGVNS. The CDR3 has 15 amino acids. In DNA, the CDR3 is TGTGCCAGCAGTGAATATGGGGCAGGGAACACTGAAGCTTTCTTT. Protein sequence: CASSEYGAGNTEAFF.

This chain connects TRBV10-2 to TRBJ2-7; tentative D call: TRBD2 (5 bases). V lost 2 bases and J 2 bases, leaving 16 bases between the germline ends. Germline CDR1 and CDR2: WSHSY and SAAADI. The CDR3 loop spans 16 amino acids. Here the CDR3 reads CASSEINFGRAYEQYV. The CDR3 DNA sequence: TGCGCCAGCAGTGAGATCAACTTTGGGCGGGCCTACGAGCAGTACGTC.

The chain links TRBV5-6 to TRBJ1-1, with TRBD1 matching 9 bases. Trimming removed 4 bases from V and 0 bases from J; junction bases left unmatched: 7. Germline CDR1 is SGHDT and CDR2 is YYEEEE. This CDR3 is 16 amino acids long. CDR3 sequence: CASSGDRADMNTEAFF. Written as DNA, the CDR3 is TGTGCCAGCAGCGGGGACAGGGCCGACATGAACACTGAAGCTTTCTTT.

This clone was picked up a small number of times. This chain joins TRBV4-2 and TRBJ1-1, with 8 nucleotides matching TRBD1. The length of the CDR3 is 13 residues. Germline-derived CDR1 and CDR2 are LGHNA and YNFKEQ. V shed 3 bases, J shed 4 bases, and the junction held 1 base outside the gene matches. The CDR3 DNA reads TGTGCCAGCAGCCACGGACAGGGCACTGAAGCTTTCTTT. Protein product: CASSHGQGTEAFF.

The rearrangement links TRBV29-1 to TRBJ2-1; 8 bases line up with TRBD1. With V trimmed by 1 base and J by 3 bases, 2 bases remained unmatched. Germline CDR1 SQVTM, CDR2 ANQGSEA. CDR3 length: 14 residues. CDR3 loop: CSVEGTGFYNEQFF. The CDR3 DNA follows: TGCAGCGTTGAAGGGACAGGGTTCTACAATGAGCAGTTCTTC.

The V gene is TRBV28, the J gene TRBJ2-6; 8 nucleotides match TRBD1. V dropped 6 bases and J dropped 0; count of bases not matched to a gene: 7. Looked up from germline, CDR1 is MDHEN and CDR2 is SYDVKM. The CDR3 spans 17 residues. The CDR3 nucleotides are TGTGCCAGCAGGGCGGGACAGGTCTTCTCTGGGGCCAACGTCCTGACTTTC. It translates to CASRAGQVFSGANVLTF.

The gene calls are TRBV6-6 and TRBJ2-2; D is unclear. The ends were cut back, 8 bases at V and 5 bases at J, with 9 bases in the middle. There are 12 residues in the CDR3. CDR1 and CDR2 from the germline V gene are MNHNY and SVGAGI (reference sequence). CDR3 bases: TGTGCCAGCCTTAAGGAAACCGGGGAGCTGTTTTTT. Translating it yields CASLKETGELFF.

V and J are TRBV28 and TRBJ2-3; D gene uncertain. V lost 3 bases and J lost 2, with 9 bases in between. In germline, CDR1 is MDHEN, CDR2 SYDVKM. The CDR3 has 14 residues. The CDR3 sequence is CASSFRVITDTQYF. The CDR3 bases are TGTGCCAGCAGTTTTCGTGTGATCACAGATACGCAGTATTTT.

The chain joins TRBV11-2 to TRBJ2-3; D is undetermined. Germline V gene data show CDR1 as SGHAT and CDR2 as FQNNGV. With 1 base removed from V and 0 bases from J, the gap between germline ends came to 5 bases. The CDR3 is made up of 14 amino acids. The CDR3 spells CASSLVPSTDTQYF. For the CDR3, the DNA is TGTGCCAGCAGCTTAGTGCCTAGCACAGATACGCAGTATTTT.

This chain uses TRBV6-6 with TRBJ1-2; maybe TRBD1 (6 bases). This CDR3 is built from 13 residues. Germline V gene data show CDR1 as MNHNY and CDR2 as SVGAGI (reference sequence). V was shortened by 7 bases and J by 0 bases, with 9 bases between the two germline ends. CDR3 nucleotides: TGTGCCAGCACCGAGGGGGCTAACTATGGCTACACCTTC. It translates to CASTEGANYGYTF.

The chain combines TRBV5-1 with TRBJ1-1, with D hard to call. Germline loops: CDR1 SGHRS, CDR2 YFSETQ. Trimming removed 9 bases at V and 0 bases at J, with 15 bases between. This CDR3 is built from 14 residues. Here the CDR3 DNA reads TGCGCCACCCGCCCAGCTGACATGAACACTGAAGCTTTCTTT. Its translation is CATRPADMNTEAFF. The full variable domain, its missing parts supplied by reference TRBV5-1 and TRBJ1-1, is KAGVTQTPRYLIKTRGQQVTLSCSPISGHRSVSWYQQTPGQGLQFLFEYFSETQRNKGNFPGRFSGRQFSNSRSEMNVSTLELGDSALYLCATRPADMNTEAFFGQGTRLTVV.